The next 15 T cell receptor beta chains were all read from a single sample in a study of identical twins. TCRdb reprocessed the 5' RACE reads with MiXCR, giving one entry per CDR3 protein. The sample carries roughly 1.6 million distinct CDR3 sequences, around 29% recorded once. The specimen sequenced was cord blood. Receptor source: a newborn girl in good health.

The rearrangement uses TRBV2 and TRBJ2-7, with 7 bases that match TRBD1. Germline CDR1 SNHLY, CDR2 FYNNEI. This CDR3 spans 16 amino acids. V lost 6 bases to trimming and J lost 0 bases; unmatched junction nucleotides: 11. In DNA, the CDR3 is TGTGCCAGCAGGGAAACGACAGGGAGTCCCTCCTACGAGCAGTACTTC. It encodes CASRETTGSPSYEQYF.

This clonotype was observed a handful of times. The chain has TRBV18 and TRBJ2-1, with 9 bases aligning to TRBD2. With the DNA end fitting TRBJ2-7 better, the J assignment may be wrong. This CDR3 is built from 15 residues. Germline loops: CDR1 KGHSH, CDR2 LQKENI. The CDR3 DNA is TGTGCCAGCTCAGAGGGACTAGCAACTTACAATGAGCAGTACTTC. It specifies CASSEGLATYNEQYF.

A few counts support this clonotype. This chain links TRBV10-3 with TRBJ2-5; the match to TRBD1 covers 9 bases. The length of the CDR3 is 15 residues. CDR1 ENHRY and CDR2 SYGVKD come from the germline V gene. After removal of 3 bases from V and 5 bases from J, the junction contained 7 bases not matched to a gene. The CDR3 spells CAISDLLQGAETQYF. CDR3 DNA: TGTGCCATCAGTGACCTCTTACAGGGGGCGGAGACCCAGTACTTC.

As concerns this clonotype: An end of the junction does not agree with germline; a read error may underlie this. The chain is built from TRBV10-3 and TRBJ2-7, with D perhaps being TRBD1 or TRBD2 (5 bases each). The CDR3 has 14 residues. In germline, CDR1 is ENHRY, CDR2 SYGVKD. The CDR3 DNA is TGTGCCATCGGTGAGTCAGGGACGTCAGACGAGCAGTACTTC. Its protein product is CAIGESGTSDEQYF.

The V and J genes are TRBV12-5 and TRBJ1-1; a possible D gene is TRBD1 (6 bases). Trimming pared 0 bases from V and 0 bases from J, leaving 20 bases between. Germline lookup yields CDR1 LGHNT and CDR2 FRNRAP. The length of the CDR3 is 19 residues. The chain's CDR3 is CASGLVLKLEGGMNTEAFF. The DNA of the CDR3 is TGTGCTAGTGGTTTGGTACTCAAGCTAGAGGGGGGCATGAACACTGAAGCTTTCTTT.

The chain links TRBV29-1 to TRBJ2-3; possibly TRBD1 or TRBD2 for D (5 bases each). CDR1 is SQVTM, CDR2 ANQGSEA, per germline. V lost 4 bases, J lost 6 bases, and 26 bases lay in between. The CDR3 length is 17 residues. Written as DNA, the CDR3 is TGCAGCGTTGCGCCCAAGCCCTCCGGGACCCGGTTGGATACGCAGTATTTT. It specifies CSVAPKPSGTRLDTQYF.

V is TRBV5-1 and J is TRBJ1-2, with D perhaps matching TRBD1 (5 bases). Germline CDR1 SGHRS, CDR2 YFSETQ. Trimming took off 0 bases at V and 7 bases at J, with 13 bases between the two ends. This CDR3 comprises 14 residues. CDR3 amino acids: CASSLEGLRGGYTF. The DNA of the CDR3 is TGCGCCAGCAGCTTGGAGGGGCTTAGGGGTGGCTACACCTTC.

This chain connects TRBV10-3 to TRBJ2-7, with TRBD1 matching 8 bases. J was trimmed by 4 bases and V by 2 bases; bases with no gene match: 4. This CDR3 spans 14 amino acids. Germline-derived CDR1 and CDR2 are ENHRY and SYGVKD. CDR3 nucleotides: TGTGCCATCAGTGAGGGGACAGGCTTATACGAGCAGTACTTC. Protein sequence: CAISEGTGLYEQYF.

The table lists this clonotype with a few counts. The chain couples TRBV3-1 to TRBJ1-2, with a weak D call TRBD1 (5 bases). Trimming removed 2 bases from V and 3 bases from J, with 10 bases in between. Germline-derived CDR1 and CDR2 are LGHDT and YNNKEL (reference sequence). The CDR3 has 14 residues. In DNA form, the CDR3 reads TGTGCCAGCAGCCAACGGGGGGGATACTATGGCTACACCTTC. It yields the protein CASSQRGGYYGYTF.

This clonotype was found a few times. The V and J genes are TRBV12-3 or TRBV12-4 and TRBJ2-4; D is tentatively TRBD1 or TRBD2 (5 bases each). Trimming stripped 5 bases from V and 1 base from J, with 12 bases between. The CDR3 runs 15 residues. The CDR3 bases are TGTGCCAGCAGTCGGGACCCTGGCGCCAAAAACATTCAGTACTTC. It encodes CASSRDPGAKNIQYF.

The chain links TRBV6-5 to TRBJ2-1, with TRBD2 matching over 8 bases. Trimming cost V 2 bases and J 9 bases; bases outside gene matches: 9. The CDR3 has 15 amino acids. Germline CDR1 reads MNHEY; CDR2 reads SVGAGI. CDR3 sequence: CASSYNPGGPGEQFF. Here the CDR3 DNA reads TGTGCCAGCAGTTACAACCCGGGAGGGCCCGGTGAGCAGTTCTTC.

This clonotype occurred a few times. One junction end does not reproduce the germline sequence, and a read error may be involved. V is TRBV12-3 or TRBV12-4 and J is TRBJ2-7; 7 bases agree with TRBD1. This CDR3 has 16 amino acids. The CDR3, as DNA: TGTGCCAGCCAGGGGGACCGACCACACGACTCCTCCGAGCAGTACTTC. This sequence encodes CASQGDRPHDSSEQYF.

This clonotype showed up just a few times. The chain couples TRBV3-1 to TRBJ2-3, with a tentative D call TRBD2 (7 bases). The germline V gene encodes CDR1 LGHDT and CDR2 YNNKEL (reference sequence). V lost 0 bases and J lost 5, with 12 bases in between. The CDR3 is 15 residues long. The CDR3 sequence is CASSQDPGGGDTQYF. CDR3 DNA sequence: TGTGCCAGCAGCCAAGACCCGGGGGGCGGAGATACGCAGTATTTT.

The sample holds a few counts of this clonotype. V usage is TRBV10-3 and J usage is TRBJ2-3; D gene ambiguous. Trimming took 3 bases from V and 9 from J, leaving 7 bases between them. The germline V gene encodes CDR1 ENHRY and CDR2 SYGVKD. CDR3 length: 11 residues. The chain's CDR3 is CAISDMWTQYF. The CDR3 DNA reads TGTGCCATCAGTGACATGTGGACGCAGTATTTT.

There are many counts of this clonotype. The chain combines TRBV12-3 or TRBV12-4 with TRBJ2-1; tentative D call: TRBD2 (7 bases). The CDR3 covers 16 residues. Trimming took off 3 bases at V and 3 bases at J, with 15 bases between the two ends. The CDR3 sequence: CASSLVGGAFYNEQFF. CDR3 bases: TGTGCCAGCAGTTTGGTAGGGGGGGCTTTCTACAATGAGCAGTTCTTC.